This T cell receptor (beta chain) was identified in a study of Ad26.COV2.S vaccination and SARS-CoV-2 variants. With 6 bases clipped from V and 6 bases from J, the junction kept 9 bases outside the gene matches. CDR3 length equals 15 residues. Germline V gene data show CDR1 as KGHSH and CDR2 as LQKENI. The treatment: around 19 received Ad26.COV2.S at low or high dose, single or two shots; roughly 5 received placebo; per-sample allocation not given. Sampling was performed 63 days after the first vaccine or placebo injection. Profiled with immunoSEQ multiplex PCR; TCRdb holds only in-frame clones, not every one. The sample yields a few hundred thousand clones, roughly 91% seen once.

The sample in question was peripheral blood, obtained in a trial of Ad26.COV2.S vaccine versus placebo. The chain links TRBV18 to TRBJ1-1; 11 positions agree with TRBD1. This sequence originates from a person between 18 and 60 years old who received the Ad26.COV2.S COVID-19 vaccine or a placebo. The CDR3 here is CASSQPGQGGPEAFF. DNA for the CDR3: TGTGCCAGCTCCCAACCGGGACAGGGGGGACCTGAAGCTTTCTTT.